These 6 T cell receptor beta chains share one sample of origin, sequenced in a study of neoadjuvant anti-PD-1 for oral cavity cancer. The protocol was immunoSEQ multiplex PCR, while the TCRdb copy is restricted to in-frame clones and leaves out a portion. This sample has over 10,000 clones, with about 60% found just once. This material consisted of PBMCs, taken before nivolumab (anti-PD-1) treatment. The receptors originated from a person aged 35 to 85 with oral cavity squamous cell carcinoma.

The chain is built from TRBV7-2 and TRBJ2-3; TRBD2 agrees at 7 bases. Germline trimming cut 4 bases from V and 0 bases from J; bases unmatched to any gene: 4. CDR1 is SGHTA, CDR2 FQGNSA, per germline. The CDR3 loop spans 15 amino acids. The CDR3 here is CASSSSGASTDTQYF. The CDR3 DNA follows: TGTGCCAGCAGCTCGAGCGGGGCTAGCACAGATACGCAGTATTTT.

This clone was detected only a few times. The chain carries TRBV18 and TRBJ2-3; D is possibly TRBD1 (6 bases). Trimming cost V 2 bases and J 5 bases, with 8 bases left between them. CDR1 and CDR2 (germline): KGHSH, LQKENI. This CDR3 has 13 amino acids. Written as DNA, the CDR3 is TGTGCCAGCTCACCAGCAGGGGTAGATACGCAGTATTTT. It encodes CASSPAGVDTQYF.

The V call is TRBV14, the J call TRBJ2-3; 12 bases map to TRBD2. V gave up 3 bases and J gave up 1 base; unmatched junction bases: 2. Germline loops: CDR1 SGHDN, CDR2 FVKESK. The CDR3 is made up of 16 amino acids. The CDR3 DNA follows: TGTGCCAGCAGCCAGCTAGCGGGAGGGCGCACAGATACGCAGTATTTT. Encoded protein: CASSQLAGGRTDTQYF. The variable domain in full, completed from reference TRBV14 and TRBJ2-3, reads EAGVTQFPSHSVIEKGQTVTLRCDPISGHDNLYWYRRVMGKEIKFLLHFVKESKQDESGMPNNRFLAERTGGTYSTLKVQPAELEDSGVYFCASSQLAGGRTDTQYFGPGTRLTVL.

A few counts support this clone. The junction and the germline gene differ at one end; a read error may be behind it. The gene calls are TRBV7-9 and TRBJ2-1, with a weak D call TRBD2 (5 bases). The germline V gene encodes CDR1 SEHNR and CDR2 FQNEAQ (reference sequence). This CDR3 is 14 amino acids long. CDR3 amino acids: CASSLEGVGNEQFF. CDR3 coding DNA: TGTGCCAGCAGTTTAGAGGGAGTCGGGAATGAGCAGTTCTTC.

This CDR3 is CASSLGAGAGDTQYF. The CDR3, as DNA: TGTGCCAGCAGCTTAGGGGCAGGGGCAGGGGATACGCAGTATTTT. The J gene is TRBJ2-3, the V gene TRBV13, with D possibly TRBD1 on 6 matching bases. Per germline, CDR1 PRHDT and CDR2 FYEKMQ (reference sequence). The CDR3 totals 15 residues. The V gene lost 0 bases and the J gene lost 6 bases, with 13 bases spanning the gap.

This clone has just a few counts. The chain uses TRBV14 and TRBJ2-1; the match to TRBD2 covers 12 bases. In germline, CDR1 is SGHDN, CDR2 FVKESK. V lost 5 bases to trimming and J lost 6 bases; unmatched junction nucleotides: 5. The CDR3 spans 15 residues. CDR3 sequence reads: CASSWTSGASNEQFF. In DNA form, the CDR3 reads TGTGCCAGCAGCTGGACTAGCGGGGCCTCCAATGAGCAGTTCTTC.